One T cell receptor (beta chain) is described in this entry. The sample comes from a study of control samples from healthy donors and cancer patients. V lost 1 base to trimming and J lost 0 bases, with 7 bases between them. CDR3 length: 15 amino acids. Per germline, CDR1 SGHTA and CDR2 FQGNSA. Measured with immunoSEQ multiplex PCR; TCRdb has only the in-frame clones, and not every one. Of about 110,000 clones listed, about four fifths are singletons. The J gene is TRBJ1-5, the V gene TRBV7-2, with unresolved D. Sequenced input: blood. The receptor's source is a woman between 45 and 60 years old in good health. CDR3 DNA: TGTGCCAGCAGCTTAGAAAGATATAGCAATCAGCCCCAGCATTTT. Translated, it gives CASSLERYSNQPQHF.